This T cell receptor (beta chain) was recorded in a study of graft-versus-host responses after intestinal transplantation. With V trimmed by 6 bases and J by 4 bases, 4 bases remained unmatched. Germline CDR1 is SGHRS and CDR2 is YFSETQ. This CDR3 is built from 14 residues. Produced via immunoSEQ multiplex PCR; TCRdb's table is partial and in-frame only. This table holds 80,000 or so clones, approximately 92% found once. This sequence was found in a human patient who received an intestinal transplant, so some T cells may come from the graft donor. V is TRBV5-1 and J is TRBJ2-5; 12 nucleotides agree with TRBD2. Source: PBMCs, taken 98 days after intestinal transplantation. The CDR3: CASTASGGAETQYF. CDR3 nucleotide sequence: TGCGCCAGCACGGCTAGCGGGGGGGCAGAGACCCAGTACTTC.